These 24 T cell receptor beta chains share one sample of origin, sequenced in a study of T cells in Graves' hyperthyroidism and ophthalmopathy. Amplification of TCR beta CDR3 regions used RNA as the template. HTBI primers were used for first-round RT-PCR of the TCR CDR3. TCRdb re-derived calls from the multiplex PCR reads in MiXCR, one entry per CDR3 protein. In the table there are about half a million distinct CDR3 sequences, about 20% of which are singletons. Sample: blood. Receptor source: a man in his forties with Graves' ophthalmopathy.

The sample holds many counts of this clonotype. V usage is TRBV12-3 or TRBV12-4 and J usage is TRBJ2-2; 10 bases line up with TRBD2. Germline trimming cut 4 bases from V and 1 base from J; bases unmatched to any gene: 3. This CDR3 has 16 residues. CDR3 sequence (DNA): TGTGCCAGCAGTTCTAGCGGGGGCGTGAACACCGGGGAGCTGTTTTTT. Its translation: CASSSSGGVNTGELFF.

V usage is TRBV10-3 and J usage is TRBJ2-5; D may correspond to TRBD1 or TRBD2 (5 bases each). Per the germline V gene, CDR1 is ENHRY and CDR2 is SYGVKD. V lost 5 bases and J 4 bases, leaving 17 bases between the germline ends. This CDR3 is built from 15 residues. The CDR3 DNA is TGTGCCATCAGTCCAGGTGGGGGAATGGGAGAGACCCAGTACTTC. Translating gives CAISPGGGMGETQYF.

Written as DNA, the CDR3 is TGTGCCAGCAGTGGGGACGGGCACGAGCAGTACTTC. Translation: CASSGDGHEQYF. The chain combines TRBV2 with TRBJ2-7, with D perhaps matching TRBD1 or TRBD2 (5 bases each). CDR1 and CDR2 (germline): SNHLY, FYNNEI. Trimming shortened V by 4 bases and J by 5 bases, and 9 bases separated the two germline ends. This CDR3 spans 12 amino acids.

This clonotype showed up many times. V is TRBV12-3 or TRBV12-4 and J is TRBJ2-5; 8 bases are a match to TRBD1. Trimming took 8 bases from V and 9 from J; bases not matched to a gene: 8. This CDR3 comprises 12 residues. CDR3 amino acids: CASSKTGVSQYF. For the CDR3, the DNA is TGTGCCAGCTCTAAGACAGGGGTCTCCCAGTACTTC.

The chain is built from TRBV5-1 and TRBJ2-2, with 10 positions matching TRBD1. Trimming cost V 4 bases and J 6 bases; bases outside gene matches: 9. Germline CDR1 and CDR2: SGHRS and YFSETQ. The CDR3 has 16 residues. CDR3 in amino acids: CASSPTGTGEAGELFF. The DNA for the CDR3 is TGCGCCAGCAGCCCTACCGGGACAGGGGAGGCCGGGGAGCTGTTTTTT.

CDR3 sequence (DNA): TGTGCCATATTGGCAGGGAATCTGTACAATGAGCAGTTCTTC. Translating it yields CAILAGNLYNEQFF. J is TRBJ2-1 and V is TRBV10-3; TRBD1 is a possible D gene (5 bases). Trimming stripped 9 bases from V and 4 bases from J, with 16 bases between. This CDR3 is built from 14 residues. Germline V gene data show CDR1 as ENHRY and CDR2 as SYGVKD.

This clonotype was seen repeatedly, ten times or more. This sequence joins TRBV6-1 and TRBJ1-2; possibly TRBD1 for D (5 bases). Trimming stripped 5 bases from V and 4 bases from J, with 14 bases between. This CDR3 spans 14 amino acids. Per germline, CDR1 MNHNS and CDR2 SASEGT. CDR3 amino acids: CASSLNRNSYGYTF. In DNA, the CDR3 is TGTGCCAGCAGTTTGAACAGGAATTCCTATGGCTACACCTTC.

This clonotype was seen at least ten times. CDR3 residues: CATFPSEQYF. As DNA, the CDR3 is TGTGCCACCTTTCCGTCCGAGCAGTACTTC. The chain employs TRBV6-1 and TRBJ2-7; D unresolved. CDR1 and CDR2 (germline): MNHNS, SASEGT. The germline V and J ends were trimmed by 10 bases and 6 bases, with 10 bases remaining between them. The CDR3 covers 10 residues.

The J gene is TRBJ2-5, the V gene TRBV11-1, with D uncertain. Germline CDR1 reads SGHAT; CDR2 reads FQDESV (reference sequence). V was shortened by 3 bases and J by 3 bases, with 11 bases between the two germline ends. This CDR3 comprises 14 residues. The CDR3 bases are TGTGCCAGCAGCTTGTGGCTGGACGAAGAGACCCAGTACTTC. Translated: CASSLWLDEETQYF.

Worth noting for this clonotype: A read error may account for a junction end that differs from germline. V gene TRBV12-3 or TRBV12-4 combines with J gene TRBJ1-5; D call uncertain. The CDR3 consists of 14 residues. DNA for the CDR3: TGTGCCAGCAGTTTTCATGGCGTCAATCAGCCCCAGCGTTTT. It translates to CASSFHGVNQPQRF.

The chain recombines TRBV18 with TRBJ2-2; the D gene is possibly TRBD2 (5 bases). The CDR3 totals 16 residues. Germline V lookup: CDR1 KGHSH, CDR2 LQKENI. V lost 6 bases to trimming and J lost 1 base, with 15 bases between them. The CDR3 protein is CASSPRSGMNTGELFF. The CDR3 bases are TGTGCCAGCTCCCCTCGTTCCGGGATGAACACCGGGGAGCTGTTTTTT. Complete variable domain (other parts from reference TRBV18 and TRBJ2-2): NAGVMQNPRHLVRRRGQEARLRCSPMKGHSHVYWYRQLPEEGLKFMVYLQKENIIDESGMPKERFSAEFPKEGPSILRIQQVVRGDSAAYFCASSPRSGMNTGELFFGEGSRLTVL.

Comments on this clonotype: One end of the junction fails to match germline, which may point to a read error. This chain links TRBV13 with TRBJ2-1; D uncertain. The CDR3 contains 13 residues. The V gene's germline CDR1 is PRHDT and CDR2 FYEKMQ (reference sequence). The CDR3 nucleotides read TGTGCCAGCAGCTTATTGAGTTCCAATGGGCAGTTCTTC. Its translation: CASSLLSSNGQFF.

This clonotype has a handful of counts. CDR3 residues: CASSLTGPPGTRFGELFF. For the CDR3, the DNA is TGTGCCAGCAGCTTGACGGGACCGCCAGGGACGAGGTTCGGGGAGCTGTTTTTT. The rearrangement joins TRBV5-6 to TRBJ2-2; D may match TRBD1 or TRBD2 (5 bases each). CDR1 is SGHDT, CDR2 YYEEEE, per germline. Trimming stripped 1 base from V and 7 bases from J, with 23 bases between. The CDR3 is 18 amino acids. The variable domain in full, completed from reference TRBV5-6 and TRBJ2-2, reads DAGVTQSPTHLIKTRGQQVTLRCSPKSGHDTVSWYQQALGQGPQFIFQYYEEEERQRGNFPDRFSGHQFPNYSSELNVNALLLGDSALYLCASSLTGPPGTRFGELFFGEGSRLTVL.

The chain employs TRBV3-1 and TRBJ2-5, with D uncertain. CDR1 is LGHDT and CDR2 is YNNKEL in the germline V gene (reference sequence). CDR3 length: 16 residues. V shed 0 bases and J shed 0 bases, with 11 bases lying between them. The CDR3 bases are TGTGCCAGCAGCCAAGAGTTTGGACGCCACCAAGAGACCCAGTACTTC. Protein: CASSQEFGRHQETQYF.

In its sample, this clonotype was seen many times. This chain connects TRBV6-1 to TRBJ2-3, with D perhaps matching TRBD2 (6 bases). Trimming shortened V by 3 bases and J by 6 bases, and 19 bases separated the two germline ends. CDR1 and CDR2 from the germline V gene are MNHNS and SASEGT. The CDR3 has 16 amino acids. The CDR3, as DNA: TGTGCCAGCAGTGATCGTCCGGAGGGGACTCGGGATACGCAGTATTTT. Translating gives CASSDRPEGTRDTQYF.

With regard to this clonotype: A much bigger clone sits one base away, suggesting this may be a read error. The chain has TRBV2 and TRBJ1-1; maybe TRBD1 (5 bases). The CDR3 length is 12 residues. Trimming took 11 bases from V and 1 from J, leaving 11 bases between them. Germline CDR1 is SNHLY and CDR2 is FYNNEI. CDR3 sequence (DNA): TGTGCCGGCGGGACGGAGAACACTGAAGCTTTCTTT. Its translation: CAGGTENTEAFF.

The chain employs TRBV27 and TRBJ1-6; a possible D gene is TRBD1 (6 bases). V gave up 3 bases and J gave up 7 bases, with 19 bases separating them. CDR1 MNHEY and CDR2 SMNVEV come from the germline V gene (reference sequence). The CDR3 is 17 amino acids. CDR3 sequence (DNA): TGTGCCAGCAGTTTCCACAGGGAGGGCCGACGAAATTCACCCCTCCACTTT. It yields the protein CASSFHREGRRNSPLHF.

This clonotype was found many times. CDR3 coding DNA: TGTGCCAGCTCACCTGATTCAATAGGACGGAACACCATATATTTT. As protein: CASSPDSIGRNTIYF. V usage is TRBV18 and J usage is TRBJ1-3; D unresolved. This CDR3 is built from 15 residues. CDR1 and CDR2 (germline): KGHSH, LQKENI. V was pared by 3 bases and J by 7 bases, with 16 bases between.

The CDR3 loop is CASSLGALAGAIDTQYF. The CDR3 bases are TGCGCCAGCAGCTTGGGCGCACTAGCGGGGGCCATAGATACGCAGTATTTT. The genes are TRBV5-1 and TRBJ2-3, with 11 bases that match TRBD2. Germline assignment: CDR1 SGHRS and CDR2 YFSETQ. V lost 0 bases, J lost 5 bases, and 8 bases stayed unmatched. The CDR3 loop spans 17 amino acids.

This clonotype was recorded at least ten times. In DNA form, the CDR3 reads TGTGCCAGCAGGACAGGGGGCCAAGAGACCCAGTACTTC. This sequence encodes CASRTGGQETQYF. The gene calls are TRBV2 and TRBJ2-5, with TRBD1 identical over 9 bases. After removal of 6 bases from V and 1 base from J, the junction contained 0 bases not matched to a gene. Germline CDR1 SNHLY, CDR2 FYNNEI. The CDR3 extends over 13 amino acids.

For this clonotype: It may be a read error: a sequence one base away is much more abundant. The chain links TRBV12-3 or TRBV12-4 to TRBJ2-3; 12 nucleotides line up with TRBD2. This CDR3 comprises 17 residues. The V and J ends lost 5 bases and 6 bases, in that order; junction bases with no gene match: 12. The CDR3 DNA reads TGTGCCAGCAGTCCCCGACTAGCGGGGGCGAATAGGGATACGCAGTATTTT. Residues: CASSPRLAGANRDTQYF.

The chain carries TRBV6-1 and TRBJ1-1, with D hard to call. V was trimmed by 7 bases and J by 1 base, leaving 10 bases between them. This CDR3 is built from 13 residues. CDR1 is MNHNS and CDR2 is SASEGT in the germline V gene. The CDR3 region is CASTRRENTEAFF. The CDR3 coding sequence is TGTGCCAGCACCAGGAGAGAGAACACTGAAGCTTTCTTT.

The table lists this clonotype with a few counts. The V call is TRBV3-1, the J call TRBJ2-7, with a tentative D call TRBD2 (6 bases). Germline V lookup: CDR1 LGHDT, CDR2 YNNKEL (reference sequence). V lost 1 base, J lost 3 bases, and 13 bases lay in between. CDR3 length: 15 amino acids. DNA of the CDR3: TGTGCCAGCAGCCAAGGGATAGCGGCATACTACGAGCAGTACTTC. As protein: CASSQGIAAYYEQYF.

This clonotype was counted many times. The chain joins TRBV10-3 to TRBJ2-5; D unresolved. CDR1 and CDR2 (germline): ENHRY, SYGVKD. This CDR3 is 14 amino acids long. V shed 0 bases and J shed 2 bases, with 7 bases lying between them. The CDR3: CAISESSGQETQYF. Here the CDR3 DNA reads TGTGCCATCAGTGAGTCGTCTGGGCAAGAGACCCAGTACTTC.